This T cell receptor (beta chain) originates from a study of post-analysis software for immune sequencing data. Built from TCR beta cDNA, the libraries had unique molecular identifiers in them. Using its own MiXCR run on the PCR reads, TCRdb lists one record per CDR3 protein. The repertoire includes fewer than 700,000 distinct CDR3 sequences, roughly two fifths of them detected once, and more than 1.5% sits in the top ten. This clonotype was seen only a few times. The antigen remains undetermined. General study results and limits: Relative to controls, patients had about five TRBV segments at higher frequency, with TRBV5-6, TRBV5-1 and TRBV20-1 among these.

The CDR3 is 17 residues long. The V end was cut by 0 bases, the J end by 3 bases, with 15 bases between. Germline V lookup: CDR1 MGHRA, CDR2 YSYEKL. Sequenced input: blood. The receptor was isolated from a girl aged 10 to 17 with multiple sclerosis. V is TRBV4-1 and J is TRBJ1-5; D gene uncertain. The CDR3 is CASSQERASGFNQPQHF. DNA of the CDR3: TGCGCCAGCAGCCAAGAGAGGGCCTCGGGGTTCAATCAGCCCCAGCATTTT.